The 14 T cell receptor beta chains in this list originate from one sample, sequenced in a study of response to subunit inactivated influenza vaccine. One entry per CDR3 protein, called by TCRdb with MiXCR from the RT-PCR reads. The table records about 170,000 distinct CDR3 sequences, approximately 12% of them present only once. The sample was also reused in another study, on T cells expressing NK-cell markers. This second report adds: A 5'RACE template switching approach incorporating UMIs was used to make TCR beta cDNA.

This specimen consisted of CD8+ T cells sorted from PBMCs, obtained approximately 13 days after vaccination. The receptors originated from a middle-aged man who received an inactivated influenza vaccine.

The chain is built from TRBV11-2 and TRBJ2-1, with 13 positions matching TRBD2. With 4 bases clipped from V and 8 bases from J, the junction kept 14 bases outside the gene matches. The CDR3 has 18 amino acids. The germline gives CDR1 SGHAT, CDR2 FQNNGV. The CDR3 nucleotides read TGTGCCAGCAGCTGGGACGGGACTAGCGGGACTCCCCGCTATGAGCAGTTCTTC. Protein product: CASSWDGTSGTPRYEQFF. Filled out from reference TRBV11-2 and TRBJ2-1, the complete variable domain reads EAGVAQSPRYKIIEKRQSVAFWCNPISGHATLYWYQQILGQGPKLLIQFQNNGVVDDSQLPKDRFSAERLKGVDSTLKIQPAKLEDSAVYLCASSWDGTSGTPRYEQFFGPGTRLTVL.

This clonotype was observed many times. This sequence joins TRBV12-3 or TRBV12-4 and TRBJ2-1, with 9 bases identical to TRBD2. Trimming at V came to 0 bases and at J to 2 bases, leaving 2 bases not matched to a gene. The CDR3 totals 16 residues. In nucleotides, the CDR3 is TGTGCCAGCAGTTTAGCGCGGGGGGGCCCCTACAATGAGCAGTTCTTC. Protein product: CASSLARGGPYNEQFF.

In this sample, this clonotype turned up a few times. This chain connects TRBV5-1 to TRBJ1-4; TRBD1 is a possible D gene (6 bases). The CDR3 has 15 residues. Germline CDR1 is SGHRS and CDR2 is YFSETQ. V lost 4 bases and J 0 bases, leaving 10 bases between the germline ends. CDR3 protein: CASSLDRATNEKLFF. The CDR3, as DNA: TGCGCCAGCAGCCTGGACAGAGCAACTAATGAAAAACTGTTTTTT.

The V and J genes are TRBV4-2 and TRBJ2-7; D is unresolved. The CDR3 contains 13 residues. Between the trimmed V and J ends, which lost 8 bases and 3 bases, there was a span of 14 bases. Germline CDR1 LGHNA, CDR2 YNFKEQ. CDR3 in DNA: TGTGCCAGCGGCCCCGGGCTAGTCTACGAGCAGTACTTC. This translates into CASGPGLVYEQYF.

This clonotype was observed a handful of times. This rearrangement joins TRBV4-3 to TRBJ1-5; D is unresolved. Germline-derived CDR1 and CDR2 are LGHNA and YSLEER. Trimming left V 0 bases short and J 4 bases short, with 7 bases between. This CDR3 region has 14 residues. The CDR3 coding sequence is TGCGCCAGCAGCCAAGATCAGACTAATCAGCCCCAGCATTTT. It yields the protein CASSQDQTNQPQHF.

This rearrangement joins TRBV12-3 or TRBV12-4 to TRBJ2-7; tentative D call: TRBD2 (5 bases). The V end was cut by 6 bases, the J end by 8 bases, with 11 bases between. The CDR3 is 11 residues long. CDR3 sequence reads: CASSLDSKQYF. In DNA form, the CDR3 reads TGTGCCAGCAGCCTGGACTCCAAGCAGTACTTC.

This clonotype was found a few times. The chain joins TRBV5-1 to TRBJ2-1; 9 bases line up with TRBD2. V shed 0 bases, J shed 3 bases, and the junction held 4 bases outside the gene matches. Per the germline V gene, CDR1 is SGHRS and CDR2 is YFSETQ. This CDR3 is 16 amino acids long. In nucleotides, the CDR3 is TGCGCCAGCAGCTTGGGCAGCGGGAGGTTCTACAATGAGCAGTTCTTC. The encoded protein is CASSLGSGRFYNEQFF.

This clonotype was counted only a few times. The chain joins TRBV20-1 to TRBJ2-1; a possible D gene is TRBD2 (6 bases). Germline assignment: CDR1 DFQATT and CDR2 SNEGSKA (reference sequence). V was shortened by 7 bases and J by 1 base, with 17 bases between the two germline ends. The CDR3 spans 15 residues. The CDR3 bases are TGCAGTGGAAGCGGAGCGGGTGGATCCTACAATGAGCAGTTCTTC. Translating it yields CSGSGAGGSYNEQFF.

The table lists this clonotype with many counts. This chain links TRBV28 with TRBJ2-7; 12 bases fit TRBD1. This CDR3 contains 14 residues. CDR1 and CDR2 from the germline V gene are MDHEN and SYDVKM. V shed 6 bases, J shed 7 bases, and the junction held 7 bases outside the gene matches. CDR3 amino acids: CASRPGTGGREQYF. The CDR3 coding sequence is TGTGCCAGCAGACCCGGGACAGGGGGCAGGGAGCAGTACTTC.

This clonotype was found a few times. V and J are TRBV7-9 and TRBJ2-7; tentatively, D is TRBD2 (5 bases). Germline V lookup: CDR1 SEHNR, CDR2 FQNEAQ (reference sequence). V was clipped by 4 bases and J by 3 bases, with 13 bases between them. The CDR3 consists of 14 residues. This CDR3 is CASSSTSSRYEQYF. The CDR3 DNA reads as TGTGCCAGCAGCTCAACTAGTTCCCGCTACGAGCAGTACTTC.

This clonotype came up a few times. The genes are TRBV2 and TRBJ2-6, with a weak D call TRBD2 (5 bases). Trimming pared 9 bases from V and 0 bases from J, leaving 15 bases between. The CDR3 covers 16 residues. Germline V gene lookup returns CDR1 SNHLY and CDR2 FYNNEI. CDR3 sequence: CASTPGYLSGANVLTF. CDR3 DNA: TGTGCCAGTACACCGGGATACCTCTCTGGGGCCAACGTCCTGACTTTC.

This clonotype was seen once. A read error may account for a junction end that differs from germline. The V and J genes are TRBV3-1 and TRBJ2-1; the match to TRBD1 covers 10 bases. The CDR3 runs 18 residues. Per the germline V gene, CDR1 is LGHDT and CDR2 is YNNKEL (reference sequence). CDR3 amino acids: CATSKQVPGTGVVNEQFF. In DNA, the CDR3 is TGTGCCACCAGCAAGCAAGTCCCCGGGACAGGGGTGGTTAATGAGCAGTTCTTC.

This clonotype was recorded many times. The chain's CDR3 is CASSWPRSKRSGETQYF. CDR3 DNA sequence: TGTGCCAGCAGCTGGCCCCGGTCCAAACGTAGCGGGGAGACCCAGTACTTC. V gene TRBV11-2 combines with J gene TRBJ2-5, with 7 bases lining up with TRBD2. The CDR3 covers 17 residues. J lost 5 bases, V lost 4 bases, and 16 bases had no gene match. Germline values: CDR1 SGHAT, CDR2 FQNNGV.

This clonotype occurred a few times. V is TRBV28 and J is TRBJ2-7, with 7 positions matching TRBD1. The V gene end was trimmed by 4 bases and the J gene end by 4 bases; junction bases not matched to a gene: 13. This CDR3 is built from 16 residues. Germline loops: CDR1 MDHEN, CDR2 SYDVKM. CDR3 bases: TGTGCCAGCAGTTCCATACCGTGGGGCAGGGGGTACGAGCAGTACTTC. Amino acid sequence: CASSSIPWGRGYEQYF.